In this sample, the clone carrying this T cell receptor (beta chain) turned up a few times. What it binds is unknown. This specimen belongs to a study of early T cells in non-severe SARS-CoV-2 infection. Background on the study: Chains from this unsorted whole-blood bulk RNA could not be paired.

General study points: The matching step, a VDJdb search, favored anti-spike CD8 responses and missed private and CD4 specificities.

Per germline, CDR1 SGHTA and CDR2 FQGNSA. The CDR3 consists of 16 residues. V lost 1 base to trimming and J lost 3 bases, with 13 bases between them. The TCR library protocol was used to attach unique molecular identifiers. These identifiers were attached to individual cDNA molecules. TCRdb re-called the 5' RACE reads through MiXCR, storing one row per CDR3 protein. Counted here are roughly 81,000 distinct CDR3 sequences, approximately 6% occurring once; the ten biggest clones make up about 7.8%. The clonotype was recovered from an adult who was a healthcare worker with PCR-confirmed SARS-CoV-2 infection or an uninfected control (not recorded which). This chain links TRBV7-2 with TRBJ2-1; D might be TRBD1 or TRBD2, each matching 5 bases. Sequenced material: whole blood. The CDR3 sequence: CASSLEGPGLYNEQFF. For the CDR3, the DNA is TGTGCCAGCAGCTTAGAGGGACCAGGCCTCTACAATGAGCAGTTCTTC.